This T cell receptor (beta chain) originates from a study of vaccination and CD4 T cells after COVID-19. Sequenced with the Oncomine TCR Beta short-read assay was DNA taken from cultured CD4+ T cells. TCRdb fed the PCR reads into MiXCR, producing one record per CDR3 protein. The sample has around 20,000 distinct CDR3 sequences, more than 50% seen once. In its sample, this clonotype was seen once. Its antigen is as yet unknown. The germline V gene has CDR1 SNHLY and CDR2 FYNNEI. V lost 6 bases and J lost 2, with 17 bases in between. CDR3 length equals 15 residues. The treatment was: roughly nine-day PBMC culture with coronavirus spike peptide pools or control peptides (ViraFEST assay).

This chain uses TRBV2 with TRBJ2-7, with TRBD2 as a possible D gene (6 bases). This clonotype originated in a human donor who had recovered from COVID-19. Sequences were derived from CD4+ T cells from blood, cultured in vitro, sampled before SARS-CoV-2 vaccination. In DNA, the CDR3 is TGTGCCAGCAGGGGGGGACTGGCGGGGCCCTACGAGCAGTACTTC. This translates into CASRGGLAGPYEQYF.